The 30 T cell receptor beta chains in this list originate from one sample, sequenced in a study of blood T cells in healthy people across ages. Primers used in a second PCR of about 7 to 12 cycles were a sample-barcoded 5' primer and a J-beta primer mix. Via MiXCR, TCRdb re-called the 5' RACE reads, giving one row per CDR3 protein. The data contain more than 800,000 distinct CDR3 sequences, 29% of them seen just once; the ten biggest clones take up 17%. Sequencing was done on a sample of blood. These receptors originate from a woman older than 75 in good health.

The genes are TRBV12-3 or TRBV12-4 and TRBJ1-2; 11 bases are a match to TRBD1. The CDR3 runs to 15 residues. The ends lost 3 bases at V and 4 bases at J; junction bases unmatched: 4. CDR3 in amino acids: CASSFPGQGGYGYTF. The CDR3 DNA reads TGTGCCAGCAGTTTCCCGGGACAGGGGGGCTATGGCTACACCTTC.

V and J are TRBV2 and TRBJ1-1; 11 nucleotides match TRBD1. CDR1 is SNHLY, CDR2 FYNNEI, per germline. The CDR3 has 15 amino acids. The V and J ends lost 6 bases and 1 base, in that order; junction bases with no gene match: 4. The CDR3 loop is CASRMGTGGNTEAFF. The CDR3 bases are TGTGCCAGCAGGATGGGGACAGGGGGGAACACTGAAGCTTTCTTT.

V gene TRBV5-5 combines with J gene TRBJ2-5; D is possibly TRBD1 or TRBD2 (5 bases each). Matching the DNA end better, TRBJ2-7 makes the J call doubtful. CDR1 and CDR2 from the germline V gene are SGHKS and YYEKEE (reference sequence). This CDR3 region has 13 residues. The CDR3 region has the DNA TGTGCCAGCAGCCCTGGGACCGAGTGCGAGCAGTACTTC. This sequence encodes CASSPGTECEQYF.

The table lists this clonotype with a count of one. This may arise from a read error, as a much more abundant clone is one base away. The DNA of the CDR3 is TGTGCCAGCAGTTGCTCGATACTAGGAGGAGAGACCCAGTACTTC. Translating gives CASSCSILGGETQYF. The chain is built from TRBV6-5 and TRBJ2-5; tentative D call: TRBD2 (5 bases). Germline V gives CDR1 MNHEY, CDR2 SVGAGI. V lost 4 bases and J lost 4, with 16 bases in between. The CDR3 sequence is 15 residues long.

Details on this clonotype: One base away lies a much larger clone, so this may be a sequencing read error. The CDR3 DNA follows: TGTGCCAGCAGTGAACAGGGGCCTGGCACTGAAGCTTTCTTT. This codes for CASSEQGPGTEAFF. This rearrangement joins TRBV2 to TRBJ1-1; TRBD1 is a possible D gene (6 bases). This CDR3 has 14 amino acids. The germline V gene encodes CDR1 SNHLY and CDR2 FYNNEI. Trimming took 2 bases from V and 4 from J, leaving 11 bases between them.

This clonotype was found many times. The chain combines TRBV6-2 or TRBV6-3 with TRBJ2-1, with a possible D match to TRBD2 (7 bases). CDR1 and CDR2 (germline): MNHEY, SVGEGT. The CDR3 has 14 residues. The V and J ends lost 8 bases and 7 bases respectively, with 18 bases between them. The CDR3 protein is CASEFGGLRNEQFF. The DNA of the CDR3 is TGTGCCAGCGAATTCGGGGGGCTGAGGAATGAGCAGTTCTTC.

V and J are TRBV12-3 or TRBV12-4 and TRBJ2-3, with D maybe TRBD2 (5 bases). This CDR3 is built from 14 residues. V lost 3 bases and J lost 15, with 22 bases in between. Here the CDR3 reads CASSFGGSTDVEYF. The CDR3 DNA reads TGTGCCAGCAGTTTTGGAGGAAGCACAGATGTGGAATATTTT.

This clonotype came up once. This may arise from a read error, as a much more abundant clone is one base away. The V and J genes are TRBV11-2 and TRBJ2-7, with TRBD2 matching 15 bases. This CDR3 is 17 amino acids long. CDR1 SGHAT and CDR2 FQNNGV come from the germline V gene. The CDR3 DNA follows: TGTGCCGGCAGCCCTGGAGGACTAGCGGGGGGGCCCTACGAGCAGTACTTC. This sequence encodes CAGSPGGLAGGPYEQYF.

A word on this clonotype: Given a much more abundant clone one base away, this may be a read error. J is TRBJ2-3 and V is TRBV5-6; D may be TRBD2 (6 bases). Germline values: CDR1 SGHDT, CDR2 YYEEEE. This CDR3 contains 16 residues. The CDR3 DNA reads TGTGCCAGCAGCTTGTATGCCGCGGGACGCACAGATGCGCAGTATTTT. It is translated as CASSLYAAGRTDAQYF. Looking up the rest from reference TRBV5-6 and TRBJ2-3 gives the full variable domain: DAGVTQSPTHLIKTRGQQVTLRCSPKSGHDTVSWYQQALGQGPQFIFQYYEEEERQRGNFPDRFSGHQFPNYSSELNVNALLLGDSALYLCASSLYAAGRTDAQYFGPGTRLTVL.

This clonotype came up a few times. The rearrangement uses TRBV28 and TRBJ2-7, with no clear D. In germline, CDR1 is MDHEN, CDR2 SYDVKM. This CDR3 is built from 16 residues. V was trimmed by 6 bases and J by 6 bases, leaving 24 bases between them. Here the CDR3 DNA reads TGTGCCAGCAGCCCCGCTGACGGCGCCCCCTGGGGCGAGCAGTACTTC. Protein product: CASSPADGAPWGEQYF. Combining the CDR3 with reference TRBV28 and TRBJ2-7 gives the whole variable domain DVKVTQSSRYLVKRTGEKVFLECVQDMDHENMFWYRQDPGLGLRLIYFSYDVKMKEKGDIPEGYSVSREKKERFSLILESASTNQTSMYLCASSPADGAPWGEQYFGPGTRLTVT.

The CDR3 DNA reads TGTGCCTGGAGAGGGGGGGCCTACGAGCAGTACTTC. Amino acids: CAWRGGAYEQYF. This chain connects TRBV30 to TRBJ2-7; tentative D call: TRBD2 (7 bases). V gave up 3 bases and J gave up 2 bases, with 8 bases separating them. This CDR3 has 12 residues. Germline CDR1 GTSNPN, CDR2 SVGIG (reference sequence).

V usage is TRBV30 and J usage is TRBJ1-2, with a weak D call TRBD1 (6 bases). V lost 2 bases to trimming and J lost 8 bases, with 15 bases between them. Looked up from germline, CDR1 is GTSNPN and CDR2 is SVGIG (reference sequence). The CDR3 has 13 residues. The CDR3 DNA reads as TGTGCCTGGAGTTTCACAGGGATCGAGGGCTACACCTTC. This codes for CAWSFTGIEGYTF.

This clonotype was observed many times. The chain employs TRBV6-5 and TRBJ1-2; D is unclear. With 5 bases removed from V and 0 bases from J, the gap between germline ends came to 10 bases. Germline assignment: CDR1 MNHEY and CDR2 SVGAGI. There are 14 residues in the CDR3. In nucleotides, the CDR3 is TGTGCCAGCAGTCTGACCGGCCCTAACTATGGCTACACCTTC. It codes for CASSLTGPNYGYTF.

CDR3 nucleotides: TGTGCCAGCAGCAGACCGGACAGCCACTACGAGCAGTACTTC. This translates into CASSRPDSHYEQYF. The chain links TRBV5-5 to TRBJ2-7, with D possibly being TRBD1 (6 bases). This CDR3 has 14 amino acids. V gave up 4 bases and J gave up 3 bases, with 14 bases separating them. CDR1 SGHKS and CDR2 YYEKEE come from the germline V gene (reference sequence).

This clonotype was counted ten times or more. The genes are TRBV12-3 or TRBV12-4 and TRBJ2-3; tentatively, D is TRBD1 (6 bases). CDR3 size: 16 residues. V lost 6 bases and J 2 bases, leaving 18 bases between the germline ends. The CDR3 reads CASSRYQQGPTDTQYF. In DNA, the CDR3 is TGTGCCAGCAGCCGATACCAACAGGGCCCCACAGATACGCAGTATTTT.

This rearrangement joins TRBV7-9 to TRBJ2-7; the D gene is possibly TRBD1 (6 bases). The CDR3 has 15 residues. V shed 5 bases and J shed 0 bases, with 14 bases lying between them. CDR1 is SEHNR, CDR2 FQNEAQ, per germline (reference sequence). CDR3 nucleotides: TGTGCCAGCAGCCAAGTCACAGGGAGCTCCTACGAGCAGTACTTC. As protein: CASSQVTGSSYEQYF.

The sample holds many counts of this clonotype. The chain employs TRBV29-1 and TRBJ1-2; TRBD1 is a possible D gene (5 bases). Trimming took 6 bases from V and 4 from J, leaving 9 bases between them. Germline CDR1 is SQVTM and CDR2 is ANQGSEA. The CDR3 has 11 amino acids. The CDR3 protein is CSVWDSYGYTF. CDR3 nucleotide sequence: TGCAGCGTGTGGGACTCCTATGGCTACACCTTC.

This clonotype was found a few times. The rearrangement uses TRBV2 and TRBJ2-1; the D gene could be TRBD1 or TRBD2 (5 bases each). Trimming took 10 bases from V and 3 from J, leaving 13 bases between them. CDR3 length: 13 residues. Looked up from germline, CDR1 is SNHLY and CDR2 is FYNNEI. CDR3 DNA sequence: TGTGCCATTCCGGGACGCATCTACAATGAGCAGTTCTTC. Amino acids: CAIPGRIYNEQFF.

This clonotype was counted once. The chain carries TRBV28 and TRBJ2-5, with D uncertain. The J call is doubtful: the DNA matches TRBJ2-7 better. Germline assignment: CDR1 MDHEN and CDR2 SYDVKM. The CDR3 has 11 amino acids. This chain's CDR3 is CASGVTYEQYF. CDR3 DNA sequence: TGTGCCAGCGGGGTTACCTACGAGCAGTACTTC.

This rearrangement joins TRBV14 to TRBJ2-2, with D possibly matching TRBD2 (5 bases). Germline V lookup: CDR1 SGHDN, CDR2 FVKESK. The V and J ends lost 4 bases and 6 bases respectively, with 12 bases between them. This CDR3 region has 14 residues. CDR3 amino acids: CASSRIGGAGELFF. In nucleotides, the CDR3 is TGTGCCAGCAGCCGTATAGGAGGAGCCGGGGAGCTGTTTTTT.

This clonotype was counted at least ten times. The chain employs TRBV20-1 and TRBJ2-5, with 10 bases identical to TRBD2. The ends lost 6 bases at V and 3 bases at J; junction bases unmatched: 7. From germline, CDR1 is DFQATT and CDR2 SNEGSKA (reference sequence). CDR3 size: 14 residues. In DNA form, the CDR3 reads TGCAGTGCCTCGAGGACTAGCGGCAAAGAGACCCAGTACTTC. Amino acid sequence: CSASRTSGKETQYF.

This clonotype was observed a few times. V is TRBV7-9 and J is TRBJ1-6; D is perhaps TRBD1 (6 bases). Germline-derived CDR1 and CDR2 are SEHNR and FQNEAQ (reference sequence). The CDR3 sequence is 14 residues long. V was pared by 5 bases and J by 7 bases, with 12 bases between. CDR3 sequence: CASSPGVSNSPLHF. CDR3 bases: TGTGCCAGCAGCCCAGGGGTTTCAAATTCACCCCTCCACTTT.

This clonotype was found many times. The genes are TRBV7-2 and TRBJ1-2; 7 positions match TRBD1. The CDR3 is 15 amino acids. Germline trimming cut 1 base from V and 4 bases from J; bases unmatched to any gene: 6. Germline lookup yields CDR1 SGHTA and CDR2 FQGNSA. CDR3 region: CASSLDLQGGYGYTF. The CDR3, as DNA: TGTGCCAGCAGCTTAGACTTGCAGGGGGGCTATGGCTACACCTTC.

This clonotype was counted at least ten times. This chain links TRBV12-3 or TRBV12-4 with TRBJ2-7, with 12 bases matching TRBD2. With 6 bases clipped from V and 4 bases from J, the junction kept 4 bases outside the gene matches. The CDR3 is made up of 14 amino acids. CDR3 region: CASSLAGGKYEQYF. For the CDR3, the DNA is TGTGCCAGCAGCCTAGCGGGGGGGAAGTACGAGCAGTACTTC.

This clonotype appeared many times. This sequence joins TRBV20-1 and TRBJ2-4; 7 positions match TRBD1. V was clipped by 3 bases and J by 5 bases; unmatched bases: 4. CDR1 and CDR2 from the germline V gene are DFQATT and SNEGSKA (reference sequence). CDR3 length: 13 residues. DNA of the CDR3: TGCAGTGCTAGGGGGGACAGAGAAAACATTCAGTACTTC. Translation gives CSARGDRENIQYF.

This clonotype was recorded a few times. V is TRBV29-1 and J is TRBJ2-7; D unresolved. The J call may be faulty, since TRBJ2-5 better matches the DNA end. Per the germline V gene, CDR1 is SQVTM and CDR2 is ANQGSEA. This CDR3 region has 12 residues. CDR3 loop: CSVALELETQYF. The CDR3 nucleotides are TGCAGCGTAGCCCTAGAGTTAGAGACCCAGTACTTC.

The V and J genes are TRBV15 and TRBJ1-1; D uncertain. This CDR3 spans 16 amino acids. The V gene's germline CDR1 is LNHNV and CDR2 YYDKDF (reference sequence). V was clipped by 1 base and J by 4 bases, with 16 bases between them. The CDR3: CATSRATTGAGTEAFF. In nucleotides, the CDR3 is TGTGCCACCAGCAGAGCCACGACCGGCGCAGGCACTGAAGCTTTCTTT.

This clonotype was counted at least ten times. V gene TRBV5-1 combines with J gene TRBJ2-3; TRBD2 matches 9 bases. This CDR3 spans 16 amino acids. V shed 3 bases and J 5 bases; nucleotides not matched to a gene: 10. Germline-derived CDR1 and CDR2 are SGHRS and YFSETQ. DNA of the CDR3: TGCGCCAGCAGCTCGGCGACTAGCGGAAGGAGAGATACGCAGTATTTT. Protein product: CASSSATSGRRDTQYF. Full variable domain (missing parts from reference TRBV5-1 and TRBJ2-3): KAGVTQTPRYLIKTRGQQVTLSCSPISGHRSVSWYQQTPGQGLQFLFEYFSETQRNKGNFPGRFSGRQFSNSRSEMNVSTLELGDSALYLCASSSATSGRRDTQYFGPGTRLTVL.

The chain links TRBV4-1 to TRBJ2-3; D not resolved. This CDR3 spans 14 amino acids. V was cut by 2 bases and J by 0 bases, with 6 bases left in between. CDR1 MGHRA and CDR2 YSYEKL come from the germline V gene. CDR3 sequence (DNA): TGCGCCAGCAGCCAATTAGACAGCACAGATACGCAGTATTTT. This sequence encodes CASSQLDSTDTQYF.

V usage is TRBV18 and J usage is TRBJ1-2, with a weak D call TRBD1 (5 bases). V was pared by 0 bases and J by 5 bases, with 16 bases between. The CDR3 consists of 16 residues. From germline, CDR1 is KGHSH and CDR2 LQKENI. As DNA, the CDR3 is TGTGCCAGCTCACCACCTTCCTTACAGGCTACTTATGGCTACACCTTC. It encodes CASSPPSLQATYGYTF.